This section outlines one T cell receptor beta chain sequence together with its context. One end of the junction varies from germline; a read error may be responsible. Germline V gene lookup returns CDR1 MDHEN and CDR2 SYDVKM. The CDR3 totals 13 residues. The data are from a study of T-cell memory formation after mild COVID-19. A single record per CDR3 protein comes from TCRdb applying MiXCR to the 5' RACE reads. The data hold around 260,000 distinct CDR3 sequences, with about 16% observed a single time. V gene TRBV28 combines with J gene TRBJ1-2; D gene uncertain. The sequencing sample was made of PBMCs or a T cell subset sorted from them (not recorded which). The receptor's source is a man between 18 and 29 years old who had mild COVID-19 (a few samples of this study predate the infection). Cell type and time point are not known. Here the CDR3 reads CASRAPSNHGYTF. In nucleotides, the CDR3 is TGTGCCAGCAGGGCCCCAAGTAACCATGGCTACACCTTC.